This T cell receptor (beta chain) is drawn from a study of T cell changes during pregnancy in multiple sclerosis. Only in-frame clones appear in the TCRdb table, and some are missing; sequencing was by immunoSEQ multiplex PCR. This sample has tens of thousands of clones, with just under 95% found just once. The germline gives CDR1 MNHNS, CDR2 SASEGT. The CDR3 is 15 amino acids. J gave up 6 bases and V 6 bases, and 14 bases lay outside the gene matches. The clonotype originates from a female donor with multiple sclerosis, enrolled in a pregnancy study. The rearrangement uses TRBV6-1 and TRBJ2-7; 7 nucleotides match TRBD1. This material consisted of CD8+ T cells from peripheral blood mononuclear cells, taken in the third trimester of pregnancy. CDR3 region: CASSPPPGQWGEQYF. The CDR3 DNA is TGTGCCAGCAGCCCCCCTCCGGGACAGTGGGGCGAGCAGTACTTC.